Included here is one T cell receptor beta chain sequence, with context. This clone's antigen is unknown. No much larger clone is present one base from it, and per-base qualities are unavailable. At the junction V is shortened by 4 bases and J by 7 bases, with 14 bases in between. The germline V gene (reference sequence) supplies CDR1 SSHAT and CDR2 FNYEAQ. From the cysteine up to the phenylalanine, the CDR3 has a length of 13 residues. Left in the record is the CDR3 DNA by itself, 39 bases read in frame from the first base. The library relied on the immunoSEQ multiplex PCR assay. Alongside multiparametric flow cytometry, deep sequencing of rearranged TCR beta loci was used to profile the T cell repertoires. TCRdb mirrors the immuneACCESS table, restricted to in-frame sequences. Some clones are absent from its copies; in checked studies, under half trace to an unresolved V gene, and the reason for the others is unknown. The sample table lists roughly 53,000 clones, around four fifths of them with a count of one. The ten largest make up 25% to 30% of the sample.

These data belong to a study of lymphopenia after photon versus proton radiotherapy (dated by TCRdb to about 2019). Regarding the complete study: In patients with gastrointestinal tumors who developed high-grade lymphopenia, the study compared the immunological effects of photon radiation therapy with those of proton radiation therapy. The cohort included roughly 18 patients with gastrointestinal tumors who developed lymphopenia after receiving either photon or proton therapy. The study aimed to characterize how the two radiation modalities differ in their impact on the immune system. The investigation overall reported the following: The survival association was assessed only in patients who died, and better survival with proton therapy was presented by the authors as a possibility rather than a demonstrated result. Proton-treated patients stayed relatively stable during treatment, while photon-treated patients lost naive T cells and TCR diversity and gained effector/memory populations. After the lymphocyte count nadir, photon-treated repertoires showed oligoclonal expansion, especially of CD8+ Temra cells, which drove the drop in diversity. Across the cohort, an inverse correlation was found between a larger post-nadir drop in TCR diversity and overall survival time among patients who died.

This clonotype was obtained from a man aged 45-65 years with gastric cancer. The material was peripheral blood, obtained from a patient treated with photon-based radiotherapy. The sequence links TRBV7-7 to TRBJ2-7; the D gene could be TRBD1 or TRBD2, each one agreeing over 5 bases. The CDR3: CASSSNRDGEQYF. At the DNA level, the sequence is TGTGCCAGCAGCTCCAACCGGGACGGAGAGCAGTACTTC. Joined to the reference TRBV7-7 and TRBJ2-7 proteins, this CDR3 gives the full variable domain: GAGVSQSPRYKVTKRGQDVTLRCDPISSHATLYWYQQALGQGPEFLTYFNYEAQPDKSGLPSDRFSAERPEGSISTLTIQRTEQRDSAMYRCASSSNRDGEQYFGPGTRLTVT.